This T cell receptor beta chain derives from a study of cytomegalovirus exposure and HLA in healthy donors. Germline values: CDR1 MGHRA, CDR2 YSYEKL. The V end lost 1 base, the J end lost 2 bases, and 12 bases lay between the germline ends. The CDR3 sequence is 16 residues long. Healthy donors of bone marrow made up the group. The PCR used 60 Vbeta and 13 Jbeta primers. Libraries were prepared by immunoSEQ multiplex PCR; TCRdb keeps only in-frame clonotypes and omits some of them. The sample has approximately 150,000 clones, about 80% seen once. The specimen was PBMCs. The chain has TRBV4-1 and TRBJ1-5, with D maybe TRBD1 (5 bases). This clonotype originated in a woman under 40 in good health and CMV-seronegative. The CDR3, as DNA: TGCGCCAGCAGCCAAGGTTGGGGCGAGGGCAATCAGCCCCAGCATTTT. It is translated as CASSQGWGEGNQPQHF.